A selection of T cell receptor beta chains follows, all from one sample in a study of CD8+ T cells in alopecia areata. Data came from immunoSEQ multiplex PCR; TCRdb stores just in-frame clones and leaves some out. The sample holds around 130,000 clones, around 50% seen once. The sample consisted of CD4+ T cells sorted from blood, taken at week 0. The receptors originated from a human donor with alopecia areata. The CDR3 runs from the conserved cysteine through the conserved F or W. Fields, in order: V gene, D gene, CDR3 protein. D genes are given only for firm matches.

TRBV30	.	CAWSTRADTEAFF
TRBV7-2	.	CASSSDPQGPTYF
TRBV30	TRBD1	CAWANRGLGYEQYF
TRBV28	TRBD1	CASSHRQGPETQYF
TRBV7-2	.	CASSDRHGADTQYF
TRBV6-6	TRBD1	CASSYSSAGQGYEQYF
TRBV9	.	CASSSGPLGEQYF
TRBV19	.	CASQGGNQPQHF
TRBV5-1	TRBD1	CASSLGLTGASYEQYF
TRBV19	.	CASSREGEGSYNSPLHF
TRBV7-8	.	CASSLVGYSGELFF
TRBV7-2	.	CASSRREETQYF
TRBV6-1	.	CASSDSINYGYTF
TRBV4-1	TRBD1	CASSQVGQGARSGELFF
TRBV29-1	.	CSGTPTDTQYF
TRBV9	.	CASSVGVGARTDTQYF
TRBV2	TRBD1	CASSETGQETQYF
TRBV7-2	TRBD1	CASSRGQGYEQYF
TRBV30	.	CAWSVRFLIDKAKNIQYF
TRBV4-1	.	CASSQDPRDTDTQYF
TRBV29-1	TRBD1	CSVHGQGEKLFF
TRBV6-5	.	CASGRGLGETQYF
TRBV5-1	.	CASSSGHNTGELFF
TRBV28	TRBD1	CASSFRDREYF
TRBV23-1	.	CASSFRQPLTYSNQPQHF
TRBV2	TRBD1	CASRAGTGGGETQYF
TRBV4-2	TRBD2	CASNNGGARETQYF
TRBV27	.	CASSLKVSYEQYF
TRBV7-2	TRBD1	CASSLSGTAFYNEQFF
TRBV29-1	.	CSVEYGSSYNEQFF
TRBV2	.	CASSVNFGGNTEAFF
TRBV29-1	.	CSASSIGTDTQYF
TRBV19	TRBD1	CASSIRTGATDTQYF
TRBV6-5	TRBD2	CASSRAGGAEQFF
TRBV4-1	.	CASSHSGTNSPLHF
TRBV7-3	TRBD1	CASSSTGTGGGEQYF
TRBV9	.	CASSPQGHDEQFF
TRBV19	.	CASSRGTVLPSNYGYTF
TRBV15	TRBD1	CATSRPGTDYGYTF
TRBV6-6	TRBD1	CASSSSGTGLTYEQYF
TRBV28	.	CASGPRQRQHF
TRBV4-1	TRBD1	CASSQDGTGPVNYGYTF
TRBV5-1	TRBD1	CASSLETGQAGDTQYF
TRBV5-1	TRBD2	CASSDSSGRAGELFF
TRBV30	.	CAWATYRFYGYTF
TRBV6-5	.	CASSPGRVYGYTF